This T cell receptor beta chain was profiled in a study of response to subunit inactivated influenza vaccine. Whole-study findings and limits: Few additional T cells are recruited per seasonal influenza vaccination, authors suggested.

TCRdb recomputed calls from the RT-PCR reads with MiXCR, one row per CDR3 protein. The sample has 650,000 to 700,000 distinct CDR3 sequences; approximately 14% are singletons. This clonotype was detected only a few times. What it recognizes is unknown. The CDR3 contains 15 residues. V was clipped by 5 bases and J by 5 bases; unmatched bases: 9. In germline, CDR1 is SEHNR, CDR2 FQNEAQ (reference sequence). This chain links TRBV7-9 with TRBJ2-3; TRBD2 agrees at 8 bases. This TCR derives from a man in his fifties who received an inactivated influenza vaccine. The sequencing used PBMCs from blood, collected about 13 days after vaccination. Here the CDR3 reads CASSPRGGRGDTQYF. The CDR3 DNA sequence: TGTGCCAGCAGCCCCCGGGGGGGCAGGGGAGATACGCAGTATTTT.